The 15 T cell receptor beta chains given below trace back to one sample, sequenced in a study of blood T cell repertoires in COVID-19. The table came from immunoSEQ multiplex PCR; TCRdb's copy has only in-frame clones and leaves some out. The sample shows a few hundred thousand clones, more than 75% of them seen only once. Material: PBMCs or T cells enriched from blood (not recorded which). The source of these receptors is a woman aged 18 to 35 who had recovered from COVID-19.

The chain joins TRBV9 to TRBJ2-3; D may be TRBD2 (6 bases). Germline V lookup: CDR1 SGDLS, CDR2 YYNGEE. The CDR3 has 15 amino acids. V gave up 2 bases and J gave up 2 bases, with 12 bases separating them. The CDR3 DNA reads TGTGCCAGCAGCGTCCGTACTAGCTTCACAGATACGCAGTATTTT. Its protein is CASSVRTSFTDTQYF.

The chain recombines TRBV7-3 with TRBJ2-3; D is possibly TRBD2 (6 bases). In germline, CDR1 is SGHTA, CDR2 FQGTGA. Trimming shortened V by 5 bases and J by 6 bases, and 18 bases separated the two germline ends. The CDR3 has 15 residues. The CDR3 DNA reads as TGTGCCAGCAGCCCTAAGTTTGGGGGGAAGGATACGCAGTATTTT. It encodes CASSPKFGGKDTQYF.

The V call is TRBV19, the J call TRBJ1-6; TRBD1 aligns across 10 bases. V lost 5 bases, J lost 6 bases, and 10 bases stayed unmatched. Germline loops: CDR1 LNHDA, CDR2 SQIVND (reference sequence). The CDR3 sequence is 17 residues long. The DNA for the CDR3 is TGTGCCAGTAGTCCCTTGGGACAGGGGCGAGGTAATTCACCCCTCCACTTT. This sequence encodes CASSPLGQGRGNSPLHF.

The chain combines TRBV4-1 with TRBJ1-1; 9 nucleotides line up with TRBD1. CDR1 is MGHRA and CDR2 is YSYEKL in the germline V gene. Trimming cost V 3 bases and J 3 bases; bases outside gene matches: 2. The CDR3 is made up of 14 amino acids. Here the CDR3 DNA reads TGCGCCAGCAGCCAGGGACAGGGAGACACTGAAGCTTTCTTT. As protein: CASSQGQGDTEAFF.

The rearrangement links TRBV7-9 to TRBJ2-1; the D gene is possibly TRBD2 (5 bases). The germline V and J ends were trimmed by 5 bases and 3 bases, with 14 bases remaining between them. Germline lookup yields CDR1 SEHNR and CDR2 FQNEAQ (reference sequence). The CDR3 covers 15 residues. CDR3 protein: CASSPLTSIYNEQFF. The CDR3 nucleotides read TGTGCCAGCAGCCCTTTAACTAGTATCTACAATGAGCAGTTCTTC.

V usage is TRBV20-1 and J usage is TRBJ2-5; 8 bases match TRBD2. Trimming removed 3 bases from V and 5 bases from J; junction bases left unmatched: 8. Germline V CDR1 and CDR2: DFQATT, SNEGSKA (reference sequence). The CDR3 contains 14 residues. The DNA for the CDR3 is TGCAGTGCTAGTCCCAGCGGGGGCAGGGAGACCCAGTACTTC. Translation: CSASPSGGRETQYF.

The V call is TRBV6-5, the J call TRBJ1-2; 7 bases align to TRBD1. The V and J ends lost 5 bases and 7 bases, in that order; junction bases with no gene match: 10. The CDR3 covers 14 residues. Germline CDR1 and CDR2: MNHEY and SVGAGI. The chain's CDR3 is CASSRTTGSGGYTF. The CDR3 bases are TGTGCCAGCAGTCGAACGACAGGGTCTGGTGGCTACACCTTC.

The chain is built from TRBV5-1 and TRBJ1-2; 9 bases are shared with TRBD1. The CDR3 extends over 15 amino acids. J was trimmed by 10 bases and V by 1 base; bases with no gene match: 11. Germline lookup yields CDR1 SGHRS and CDR2 YFSETQ. The CDR3 is CASSLNEGTGSDYTF. DNA for the CDR3: TGCGCCAGCAGCTTGAATGAGGGGACAGGGTCTGACTACACCTTC.

The gene calls are TRBV5-4 and TRBJ2-2; 7 bases agree with TRBD2. The length of the CDR3 is 16 residues. Germline lookup yields CDR1 SGHNT and CDR2 YYREEE (reference sequence). Trimming removed 1 base from V and 5 bases from J; junction bases left unmatched: 8. Written as DNA, the CDR3 is TGTGCCAGCAGCTTGTTGTTGGGAGGGAGGACCGGGGAGCTGTTTTTT. As protein: CASSLLLGGRTGELFF.

This chain uses TRBV7-6 with TRBJ2-3; 8 bases align to TRBD2. J gave up 3 bases and V 5 bases, and 10 bases lay outside the gene matches. This CDR3 contains 16 residues. Germline V gene lookup returns CDR1 SGHVS and CDR2 FNYEAQ. The CDR3 loop reads CASSRKVAGGTDTQYF. As DNA, the CDR3 is TGTGCCAGCAGCCGAAAGGTGGCGGGGGGAACAGATACGCAGTATTTT. Full variable domain (rest looked up from reference TRBV7-6 and TRBJ2-3): GAGVSQSPRYKVTKRGQDVALRCDPISGHVSLYWYRQALGQGPEFLTYFNYEAQQDKSGLPNDRFSAERPEGSISTLTIQRTEQRDSAMYRCASSRKVAGGTDTQYFGPGTRLTVL.

V usage is TRBV19 and J usage is TRBJ1-3; weak D call: TRBD1 (6 bases). CDR1 and CDR2 from the germline V gene are LNHDA and SQIVND (reference sequence). The CDR3 contains 15 residues. Between the trimmed V and J ends, which lost 3 bases and 1 base, there was a span of 10 bases. CDR3 nucleotide sequence: TGTGCCAGTAGTATCATGGACAGTTCTGGAAACACCATATATTTT. Protein product: CASSIMDSSGNTIYF.

The V and J genes are TRBV4-3 and TRBJ2-1, with 8 bases matching TRBD2. V lost 0 bases to trimming and J lost 2 bases; unmatched junction nucleotides: 3. CDR3 size: 16 residues. Germline V gene sequence: CDR1 LGHNA, CDR2 YSLEER. The CDR3 coding sequence is TGCGCCAGCAGCCAAGAACGGGGGGGCGCCTACAATGAGCAGTTCTTC. Translating it yields CASSQERGGAYNEQFF.

The V call is TRBV3-1 (or the pseudogene TRBV3-2), the J call TRBJ2-7; weak D call: TRBD2 (6 bases). Trimming stripped 0 bases from V and 0 bases from J, with 12 bases between. The CDR3 spans 16 residues. Looked up from germline, CDR1 is LGHDT and CDR2 is YNNKEL (reference sequence). CDR3 sequence (DNA): TGTGCCAGCAGCCAAGAACCTGCCGGGAGCTCCTACGAGCAGTACTTC. Translated: CASSQEPAGSSYEQYF.

The V gene is TRBV7-9, the J gene TRBJ2-7; a possible D gene is TRBD2 (6 bases). The CDR3 contains 14 residues. V was cut by 2 bases and J by 3 bases, with 11 bases left in between. From germline, CDR1 is SEHNR and CDR2 FQNEAQ (reference sequence). CDR3 DNA: TGTGCCAGCAGCTTATCGGGCGGGGACTACGAGCAGTACTTC. Translating gives CASSLSGGDYEQYF.

This clone was counted a few times. The chain joins TRBV24-1 to TRBJ1-2; a possible D gene is TRBD1 (5 bases). The CDR3 extends over 15 amino acids. Germline CDR1 KGHDR, CDR2 SFDVKD. The V gene lost 3 bases and the J gene lost 3 bases, with 13 bases spanning the gap. The CDR3 nucleotides read TGTGCCACCAGTGATCTCTCACAGGCCCACTATGGCTACACCTTC. Protein product: CATSDLSQAHYGYTF.